This record concerns one TCR beta chain sequence. Its specificity is not known. MiXCR, applied by TCRdb to the 5' RACE reads, yields one record per CDR3 protein. Found here are some 300,000 distinct CDR3 sequences, 8.1% of them singletons; the top ten hold under 20%. This record comes from a study of T cells after yellow fever vaccination. Study-level points and caveats: Booster samples showed a return of most primary-vaccination clones (approximately 95% CD4, approximately 88% CD8).

Germline CDR1 reads MNHEY; CDR2 reads SVGAGI. The CDR3 loop spans 14 amino acids. Trimming stripped 3 bases from V and 1 base from J, with 9 bases between. The rearrangement uses TRBV6-5 and TRBJ2-5; D gene ambiguous. The sample consisted of PBMCs, taken around 45 days after the first yellow fever vaccination. The origin of this receptor is a man in his late teens or twenties who received the YFV17D yellow fever vaccine. Written as DNA, the CDR3 is TGTGCCAGCAGTTATCATGGCGTCCAAGAGACCCAGTACTTC. Translated, it gives CASSYHGVQETQYF.